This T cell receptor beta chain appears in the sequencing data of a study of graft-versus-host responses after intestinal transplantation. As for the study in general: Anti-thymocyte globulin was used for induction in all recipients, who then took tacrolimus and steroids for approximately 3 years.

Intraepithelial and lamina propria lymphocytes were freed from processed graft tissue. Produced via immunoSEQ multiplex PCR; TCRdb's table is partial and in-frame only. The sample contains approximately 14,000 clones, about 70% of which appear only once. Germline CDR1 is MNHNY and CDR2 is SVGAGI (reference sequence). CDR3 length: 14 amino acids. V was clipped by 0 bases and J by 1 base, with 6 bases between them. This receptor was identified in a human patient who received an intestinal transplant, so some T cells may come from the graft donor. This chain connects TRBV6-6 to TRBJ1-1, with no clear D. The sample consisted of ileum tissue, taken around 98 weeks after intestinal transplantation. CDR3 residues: CASSYSIANTEAFF. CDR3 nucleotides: TGTGCCAGCAGTTACTCGATCGCGAACACTGAAGCTTTCTTT.